The next 10 T cell receptor beta chains were all read from a single sample in a study of Ad26.COV2.S vaccination and SARS-CoV-2 variants. Treatment here: roughly 20 received Ad26.COV2.S at low or high dose, single or two shots; 5 received placebo; per-sample allocation not given. Day 63 after the first injection of vaccine or placebo was the sampling time. TCRdb keeps only in-frame clones here, not all; method: immunoSEQ multiplex PCR. The sample includes fewer than 400,000 clones, about 90% of them seen just once. Here the sequenced sample was peripheral blood, taken in a trial of Ad26.COV2.S vaccine versus placebo. The receptors were gathered from a person aged 18 to 59 who received the Ad26.COV2.S COVID-19 vaccine or a placebo.

The chain joins TRBV7-2 to TRBJ2-3, with D perhaps matching TRBD2 (5 bases). Trimming removed 3 bases from V and 2 bases from J, with 15 bases in between. In germline, CDR1 is SGHTA, CDR2 FQGNSA. This CDR3 comprises 16 residues. The CDR3, as DNA: TGTGCCAGCAGCTTGATGGTTAGCGCCAACACAGATACGCAGTATTTT. The encoded protein is CASSLMVSANTDTQYF.

V is TRBV4-3 and J is TRBJ1-1, with 7 bases aligning to TRBD1. Germline V CDR1 and CDR2: LGHNA, YSLEER. This CDR3 has 17 residues. The trim removed 1 base at V and 0 bases at J, leaving 8 bases unmatched. The CDR3, as DNA: TGCGCCAGCAGCCAAGCTCAGGGGGGACCCATGAACACTGAAGCTTTCTTT. It translates to CASSQAQGGPMNTEAFF.

The chain couples TRBV6-5 to TRBJ2-1; TRBD2 aligns across 11 bases. Germline CDR1 MNHEY, CDR2 SVGAGI. J lost 5 bases, V lost 7 bases, and 7 bases had no gene match. The CDR3 contains 15 residues. CDR3 in DNA: TGTGCCAGCACTAATAGCGGGGGGGCCCACAATGAGCAGTTCTTC. Translated, it gives CASTNSGGAHNEQFF.

The rearrangement uses TRBV30 and TRBJ2-5; D gene unclear. The CDR3 contains 12 residues. V was trimmed by 4 bases and J by 0 bases, leaving 6 bases between them. Germline V lookup: CDR1 GTSNPN, CDR2 SVGIG (reference sequence). CDR3 region: CAWKPNQETQYF. CDR3 nucleotide sequence: TGTGCCTGGAAGCCGAACCAAGAGACCCAGTACTTC.

The J gene is TRBJ1-2, the V gene TRBV5-4; 9 bases are shared with TRBD1. The CDR3 has 12 amino acids. V dropped 4 bases and J dropped 7; count of bases not matched to a gene: 2. Germline V CDR1 and CDR2: SGHNT, YYREEE (reference sequence). The CDR3 DNA reads as TGTGCCAGCAGCCGGGACAGGGTTGGCTACACCTTC. This translates into CASSRDRVGYTF.

The genes are TRBV25-1 and TRBJ2-7; TRBD1 aligns across 11 bases. CDR3 size: 15 residues. V shed 3 bases, J shed 3 bases, and the junction held 4 bases outside the gene matches. Germline CDR1 and CDR2: MGHDK and SYGVNS. This CDR3 reads CASSDPGTGGYEQYF. The CDR3 DNA reads TGTGCCAGCAGTGACCCCGGGACAGGGGGCTACGAGCAGTACTTC.

The chain is built from TRBV6-5 and TRBJ2-7, with 8 bases identical to TRBD1. CDR1 MNHEY and CDR2 SVGAGI come from the germline V gene. Trimming at V came to 5 bases and at J to 3 bases, leaving 6 bases not matched to a gene. This CDR3 is built from 14 residues. The CDR3 DNA reads TGTGCCAGCAGTAACGGACAGGGTGGCTACGAGCAGTACTTC. Encoded protein: CASSNGQGGYEQYF.

CDR3 nucleotide sequence: TGTGCCAGCGGACTAGCGGGGGAGGGGCGTCGAGATACGCAGTATTTT. Translating it yields CASGLAGEGRRDTQYF. The chain employs TRBV27 and TRBJ2-3, with 13 bases identical to TRBD2. Germline values: CDR1 MNHEY, CDR2 SMNVEV (reference sequence). The CDR3 is 16 residues long. The ends lost 8 bases at V and 5 bases at J; junction bases unmatched: 10.

The rearrangement links TRBV9 to TRBJ1-2; 8 nucleotides match TRBD1. The CDR3 is made up of 15 amino acids. V dropped 3 bases and J dropped 2; count of bases not matched to a gene: 6. Per germline, CDR1 SGDLS and CDR2 YYNGEE. DNA of the CDR3: TGTGCCAGCAGCGCCCGACAGGGGCAAAACTATGGCTACACCTTC. Its translation is CASSARQGQNYGYTF.

The chain recombines TRBV4-1 with TRBJ2-1; 8 bases agree with TRBD2. Trimming cost V 0 bases and J 0 bases; bases outside gene matches: 4. Germline-derived CDR1 and CDR2 are MGHRA and YSYEKL. This CDR3 spans 17 amino acids. The CDR3 is CASSQDWSGSSYNEQFF. CDR3 nucleotides: TGCGCCAGCAGCCAAGATTGGAGCGGGAGCTCCTACAATGAGCAGTTCTTC.